The sequence of this TCR beta chain was determined in a study of pediatric ulcerative colitis (dated by TCRdb to the late 2010s). A note on the overall study: Pancolitis was present in several ulcerative colitis patients and left-sided colitis in two, and histology consistent with ulcerative colitis was found in all of these patients. Nine newly diagnosed, treatment-naive pediatric ulcerative colitis patients and four non-IBD control children each provided paired blood and rectal samples. The Pediatric Ulcerative Colitis Activity Index classified a couple of patients as having mild disease, four as having moderate disease and three as having acute severe colitis. The full study reports these points: Rectal repertoire features separated controls, mild-moderate and acute severe colitis patients; acute severe colitis showed reduced rectal diversity due to clonal expansions. A couple of rectal CDR3 clonotypes were present in all ulcerative colitis patients and in none of the controls. Blood-derived T cells may have been included in the rectal pinch biopsies, particularly in patients with overt colitis. For technical reasons, substantially fewer templates were yielded by the blood samples of two patients, and these blood samples were excluded from blood-rectal overlap analysis. The healthy control group was small, with only a handful of individuals. Repertoires were derived from total lymphocyte DNA, so rare subsets such as regulatory T cells may have patterns not reflected. Compared with controls, ulcerative colitis patients showed significantly higher autologous blood-rectal clonal overlap, a finding that suggests increased T cell trafficking to inflamed tissue.

V is clipped by 3 bases and J by 4 bases, and the sequence between their germline boundaries is 19 bases long. Reading the germline V gene gives CDR1 SGHTA and CDR2 FQGTGA. The cysteine opens and the phenylalanine closes a CDR3 of 17 amino acids. CDR3 DNA only is kept here, 51 bases in frame from base 1. Through the immunoSEQ TRB Survey service, multiplex V and J primers were used to amplify rearranged CDR3 beta regions from genomic DNA. Survey-level sequencing depth of up to 500,000 reads per sample was used to keep depth equal across samples. The libraries were purified and pooled, then sequenced using Illumina technology. In the source study's methods: Productive clonality, sample overlap, pairwise scatters, CDR3 beta length, V/D/J gene usage and productiveness were assessed with immunoSEQ online tools. Calculated diversity was defined as the number of unique rearrangements divided by total templates, multiplied by 100, and Shannon and Simpson indices were computed as well. Principal component analysis used the R prcomp function and ggbiplot package on Z-score normalized data. Morisita's index was used to measure clonal overlap between blood and rectum within each subject. In TCRdb, the immuneACCESS table is reduced to in-frame sequences with V and J assigned. These tables do not hold every clone; where another copy was compared, an unresolved V gene accounts for under half, and the others remain unexplained. V and J calls and clone size are those listed in that table; D and trimming were worked out from the DNA. Counted in this sample were 44,000 or so clones; 78% of them appeared once. The ten largest clones add up to around 3.5% of the sample.

During colonoscopy, one to two pinch biopsies were obtained from the rectum for research. Ulcerative colitis patients had received no immunosuppressive medication before the diagnostic colonoscopy. Before DNA was isolated, the rectal biopsies underwent proteinase K digestion. The Wizard kit (Promega) was used to extract genomic DNA from blood and intestinal samples. A few counts support this clone. The target of this receptor is not known. Base qualities are missing; no much larger clone stands one base away. The sample was gut tissue. The chain employs TRBV7-3 and TRBJ2-1, with the D gene too uncertain to name. This receptor was obtained from a girl aged 5-17 years with moderate ulcerative colitis. The CDR3 corresponds to CASSLVRPLLTYNEQFF. The nucleotides are TGTGCCAGCAGCTTGGTCCGCCCATTACTAACTTACAATGAGCAGTTCTTC.